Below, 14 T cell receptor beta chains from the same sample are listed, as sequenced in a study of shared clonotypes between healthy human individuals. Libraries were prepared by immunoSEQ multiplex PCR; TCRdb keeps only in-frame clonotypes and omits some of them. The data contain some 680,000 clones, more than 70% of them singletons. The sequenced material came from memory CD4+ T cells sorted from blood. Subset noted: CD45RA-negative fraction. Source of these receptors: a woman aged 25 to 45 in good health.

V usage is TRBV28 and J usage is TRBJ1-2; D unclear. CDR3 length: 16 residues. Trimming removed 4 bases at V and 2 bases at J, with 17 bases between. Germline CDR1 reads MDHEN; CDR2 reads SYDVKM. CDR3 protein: CASSSHGRRRNYGYTF. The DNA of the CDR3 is TGTGCCAGCAGTTCTCATGGACGGAGGAGGAACTATGGCTACACCTTC.

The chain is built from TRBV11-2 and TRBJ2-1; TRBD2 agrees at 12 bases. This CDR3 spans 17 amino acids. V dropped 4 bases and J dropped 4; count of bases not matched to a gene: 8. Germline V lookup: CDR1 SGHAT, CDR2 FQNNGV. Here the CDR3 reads CASSSGSSGRGYNEQFF. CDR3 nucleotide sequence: TGTGCCAGCAGCTCGGGGTCTAGCGGGAGGGGTTACAATGAGCAGTTCTTC.

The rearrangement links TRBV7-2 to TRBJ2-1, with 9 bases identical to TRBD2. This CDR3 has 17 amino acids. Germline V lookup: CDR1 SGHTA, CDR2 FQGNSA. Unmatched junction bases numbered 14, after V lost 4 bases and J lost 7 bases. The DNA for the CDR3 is TGTGCCAGCAGCTCAACTCGACTAGCGGTGGCGGTGAATGAGCAGTTCTTC. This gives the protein CASSSTRLAVAVNEQFF.

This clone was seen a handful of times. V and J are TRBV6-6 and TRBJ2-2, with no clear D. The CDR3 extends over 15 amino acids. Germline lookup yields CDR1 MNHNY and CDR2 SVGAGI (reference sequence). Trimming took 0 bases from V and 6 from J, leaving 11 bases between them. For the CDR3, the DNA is TGTGCCAGCAGTTACTCTTTCTCTCGGGCCGGGGAGCTGTTTTTT. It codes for CASSYSFSRAGELFF.

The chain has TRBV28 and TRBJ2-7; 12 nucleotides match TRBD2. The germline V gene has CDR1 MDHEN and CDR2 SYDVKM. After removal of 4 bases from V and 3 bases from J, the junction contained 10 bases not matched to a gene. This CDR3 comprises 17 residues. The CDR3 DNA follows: TGTGCCAGCAGTTCGGCTTCTAGCGGGAGGGCTCTCTACGAGCAGTACTTC. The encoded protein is CASSSASSGRALYEQYF.

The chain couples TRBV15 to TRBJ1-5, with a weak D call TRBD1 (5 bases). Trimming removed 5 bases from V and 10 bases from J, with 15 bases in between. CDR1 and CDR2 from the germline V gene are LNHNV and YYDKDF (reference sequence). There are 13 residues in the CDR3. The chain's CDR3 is CATSGDLSLPQHF. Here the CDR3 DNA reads TGTGCCACCAGCGGGGACCTCAGCCTACCCCAGCATTTT. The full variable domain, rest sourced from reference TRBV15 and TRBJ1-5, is DAMVIQNPRYQVTQFGKPVTLSCSQTLNHNVMYWYQQKSSQAPKLLFHYYDKDFNNEADTPDNFQSRRPNTSFCFLDIRSPGLGDTAMYLCATSGDLSLPQHFGDGTRLSIL.

In nucleotides, the CDR3 is TGTGCCATCAGTGCGACAGGGGGCCCTGAAGCTTTCTTT. This translates into CAISATGGPEAFF. The chain has TRBV10-3 and TRBJ1-1; TRBD1 aligns across 10 bases. The germline V gene encodes CDR1 ENHRY and CDR2 SYGVKD. Trimming took 4 bases from V and 6 from J; bases not matched to a gene: 2. CDR3 length: 13 amino acids.

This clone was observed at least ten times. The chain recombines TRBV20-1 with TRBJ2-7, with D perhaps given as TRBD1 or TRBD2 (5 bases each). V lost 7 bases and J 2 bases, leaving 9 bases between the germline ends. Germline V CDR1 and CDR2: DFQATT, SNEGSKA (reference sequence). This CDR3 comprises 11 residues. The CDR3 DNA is TGCAGTGGAGGGGTCACCTACGAGCAGTACTTC. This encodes CSGGVTYEQYF.

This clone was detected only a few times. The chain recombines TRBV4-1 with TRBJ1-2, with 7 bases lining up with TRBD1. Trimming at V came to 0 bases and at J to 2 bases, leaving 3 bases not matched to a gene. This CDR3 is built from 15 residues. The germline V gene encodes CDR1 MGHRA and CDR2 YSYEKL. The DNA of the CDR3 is TGCGCCAGCAGCCAAGATCAGGGGGTAAACTATGGCTACACCTTC. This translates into CASSQDQGVNYGYTF.

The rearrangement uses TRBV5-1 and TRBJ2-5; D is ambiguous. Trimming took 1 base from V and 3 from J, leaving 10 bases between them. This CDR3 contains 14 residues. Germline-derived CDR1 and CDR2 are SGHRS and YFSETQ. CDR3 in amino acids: CASSLNTAKETQYF. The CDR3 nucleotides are TGCGCCAGCAGCTTGAATACAGCTAAAGAGACCCAGTACTTC. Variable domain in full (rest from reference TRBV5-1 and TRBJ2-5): KAGVTQTPRYLIKTRGQQVTLSCSPISGHRSVSWYQQTPGQGLQFLFEYFSETQRNKGNFPGRFSGRQFSNSRSEMNVSTLELGDSALYLCASSLNTAKETQYFGPGTRLLVL.

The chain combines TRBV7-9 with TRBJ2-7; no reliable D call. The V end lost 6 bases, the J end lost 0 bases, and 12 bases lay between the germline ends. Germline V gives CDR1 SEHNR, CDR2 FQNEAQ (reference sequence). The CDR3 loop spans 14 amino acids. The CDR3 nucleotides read TGTGCCAGCAGTTTATGGCAGAGCTCCTACGAGCAGTACTTC. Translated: CASSLWQSSYEQYF.

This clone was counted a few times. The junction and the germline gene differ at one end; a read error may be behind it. The DNA of the CDR3 is TGTGCCAGCAACTTAGACAGGGACGATGAGCAGTTCTTC. Its translation: CASNLDRDDEQFF. The chain joins TRBV7-7 to TRBJ2-1; 7 nucleotides match TRBD1. CDR3 length equals 13 residues. Germline loops: CDR1 SSHAT, CDR2 FNYEAQ (reference sequence).

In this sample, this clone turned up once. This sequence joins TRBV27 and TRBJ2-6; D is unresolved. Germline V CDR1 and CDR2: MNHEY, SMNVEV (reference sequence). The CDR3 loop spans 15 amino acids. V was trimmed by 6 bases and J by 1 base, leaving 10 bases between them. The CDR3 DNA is TGTGCCAGCAGCGCAAGAGTTTCTGGGGCCAACGTCCTGACTTTC. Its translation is CASSARVSGANVLTF. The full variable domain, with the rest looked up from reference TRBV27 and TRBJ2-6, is EAQVTQNPRYLITVTGKKLTVTCSQNMNHEYMSWYRQDPGLGLRQIYYSMNVEVTDKGDVPEGYKVSRKEKRNFPLILESPSPNQTSLYFCASSARVSGANVLTFGAGSRLTVL.

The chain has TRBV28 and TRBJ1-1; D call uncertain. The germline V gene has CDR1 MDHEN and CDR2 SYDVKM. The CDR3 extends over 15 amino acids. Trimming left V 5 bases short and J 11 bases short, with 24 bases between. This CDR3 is CASSTTYPGLRSAFF. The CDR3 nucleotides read TGTGCCAGCAGTACCACATATCCCGGGCTCCGATCTGCTTTCTTT.